This section outlines one T cell receptor beta chain sequence together with its context. Its antigen is currently unknown. The data derive from a study of OX40 agonist ivuxolimab in advanced cancers. Germline V lookup: CDR1 SGHVS, CDR2 FNYEAQ. The CDR3 has 16 residues. The V gene end was trimmed by 1 base and the J gene end by 0 bases; junction bases not matched to a gene: 3. Some clones are missing from TCRdb's copy, which holds only in-frame ones; the method was immunoSEQ multiplex PCR. The sample lists fewer than 35,000 clones, about 74% occurring once. Points from the study as a whole: Among the lowest levels of clonal expansion were found in partial responders at 0.1-3.0 mg/kg. In general, CD8+ T cells held more expanded clones than CD4+ did, on average. There was clonal expansion of CD4+ and CD8+ blood T cells by week 6 at 0.1 to 3.0 mg/kg.

This sequence joins TRBV7-6 and TRBJ2-5; 9 bases align to TRBD2. This sequence was found in an adult with an advanced solid tumor such as melanoma, head and neck, liver or kidney cancer. The sequences come from CD4+ or CD8+ T cells sorted from blood, collected in a trial of the OX40 agonist ivuxolimab. This chain's CDR3 is CASSLGGGAYQETQYF. In DNA, the CDR3 is TGTGCCAGCAGCTTAGGCGGGGGGGCGTACCAAGAGACCCAGTACTTC.